The present entry profiles one T cell receptor beta chain with its context. Seattle-derived patients entered the study during active infection and were followed longitudinally. Per germline, CDR1 SGHVS and CDR2 FQNEAQ. The ends lost 1 base at V and 0 bases at J; junction bases unmatched: 2. The length of the CDR3 is 15 residues. This record belongs to a study of blood T cell repertoires in COVID-19. Background on the study: PBMCs, B-cell-depleted T cells, or T cells provided the cDNA or gDNA that made up the material.

As handled by the study authors: Using reference gene primer amplification, nucleated cell counts were estimated. The data were produced by immunoSEQ multiplex PCR, yet TCRdb's version contains in-frame clones alone and is incomplete. V and J calls and clone size follow that table, whereas D and trimming were derived from the DNA. Altogether about 170,000 clones are present, approximately 82% being singletons, with the ten largest covering around 7%. The source of this sequence is a woman aged 35 to 49 with COVID-19, enrolled during active disease. This rearrangement joins TRBV7-8 to TRBJ2-7; 8 positions agree with TRBD1. The sequenced material came from peripheral blood. The CDR3 DNA is TGTGCCAGCAGCTTAGGACAGGGGAGCTCCTACGAGCAGTACGTC. Its protein is CASSLGQGSSYEQYV.